A selection of T cell receptor beta chains follows, all from one sample in a study of T cell repertoires in cytomegalovirus infection. TCRdb independently ran MiXCR on the reads; one entry per CDR3 protein. The sample includes some 920,000 distinct CDR3 sequences, about a third of them seen just once. Their target antigens are unknown. The input for sequencing was cultured CD8+ T cells from PBMCs, taken from culture after CMV antigen stimulation. These receptors were collected from a human donor in good health (CMV status not recorded). Some clones in this sample may be carry-over from other donors' samples. Both conserved end residues are part of each CDR3. Each record gives: clone size, V gene, D gene, J gene, CDR3 protein, CDR3 DNA. A D gene is named only where the DNA matches it firmly. Clone sizes are given selectively: once, few, many, or a class where the clone is expanded.

>few|TRBV7-6|.|TRBJ1-1
CASSSSQGVNTEAFF
TGTGCCAGCAGCTCCTCACAGGGTGTGAACACTGAAGCTTTCTTT
>many|TRBV7-2|.|TRBJ2-3
CASSQKYQGGSDTQYF
TGTGCCAGCAGCCAAAAGTACCAGGGGGGCTCAGATACGCAGTATTTT
>.|TRBV7-9|TRBD1|TRBJ1-5
CASSGARDRSGPQHF
TGTGCCAGCAGCGGTGCCCGGGACAGATCAGGGCCCCAGCATTTT
>.|TRBV6-8|TRBD2|TRBJ2-2
CASSYVTWGGNTGELFF
TGTGCCAGCAGTTACGTTACGTGGGGGGGGAACACCGGGGAGCTGTTTTTT
>few|TRBV28|.|TRBJ1-2
CASTPTGHQSNYGYTF
TGTGCCAGCACCCCTACGGGACACCAATCTAACTATGGCTACACCTTC
>many|TRBV7-6|.|TRBJ2-1
CASSFSWEGLNNEQFF
TGTGCCAGCAGCTTTTCTTGGGAAGGGCTTAACAATGAGCAGTTCTTC
>many|TRBV7-9|TRBD1|TRBJ2-4
CASSGGQGYIQYF
TGTGCCAGCAGCGGCGGACAGGGATACATTCAGTACTTC
>.|TRBV6-2/TRBV6-3|.|TRBJ2-2
CASSPVKTNTGELFF
TGTGCCAGCAGCCCGGTAAAGACGAACACCGGGGAGCTGTTTTTT
>few|TRBV4-1|.|TRBJ1-1
CASSQDREIEAFF
TGCGCCAGCAGCCAAGATCGAGAGATTGAAGCTTTCTTT
>.|TRBV2|TRBD2|TRBJ2-1
CASSEALRGLAPSSEQFF
TGTGCCAGCAGTGAAGCGCTTCGGGGACTAGCGCCGAGTTCGGAGCAGTTCTTC
>few|TRBV2|.|TRBJ1-6
CASSEAYSAWEALHF
TGTGCCAGCAGTGAAGCCTACAGCGCCTGGGAGGCCCTCCACTTT
>many|TRBV7-6|.|TRBJ2-3
CASSTGPPSDTQYF
TGTGCCAGCAGCACGGGACCACCCTCGGATACGCAGTATTTT
>few|TRBV6-1|TRBD1|TRBJ2-5
CASSEYRGNQETQYF
TGTGCCAGCAGTGAATACAGGGGGAACCAAGAGACCCAGTACTTC
>.|TRBV6-5|.|TRBJ1-1
CASSYSRRINTEAFF
TGTGCCAGCAGTTACTCGCGCAGAATTAACACTGAAGCTTTCTTT
>many|TRBV6-5|.|TRBJ1-1
CASSYPGDEEAFF
TGTGCCAGCAGTTACCCGGGCGACGAGGAAGCTTTCTTT
>many|TRBV7-9|.|TRBJ1-4
CASSFRPLTAINEKLFF
TGTGCCAGCAGCTTTAGACCCTTGACAGCGATTAATGAAAAACTGTTTTTT
>.|TRBV11-3|.|TRBJ2-7
CASSLWNSYEQYF
TGTGCCAGCAGCTTATGGAATTCCTACGAGCAGTACTTC
>.|TRBV4-1|TRBD1|TRBJ2-7
CASSRATGVSYEQYF
TGCGCCAGCAGCCGAGCGACAGGGGTGAGCTACGAGCAGTACTTC
>few|TRBV13|.|TRBJ1-1
CASSSETGEAFF
TGTGCCAGCAGCTCTGAAACAGGTGAAGCTTTCTTT
>few|TRBV7-9|.|TRBJ1-4
CASSPGQSNEKLFF
TGTGCCAGCAGCCCAGGGCAGTCTAATGAAAAACTGTTTTTT
>.|TRBV4-1|.|TRBJ2-5
CASSHQGLEETQYF
TGCGCCAGCAGCCACCAGGGGTTGGAAGAGACCCAGTACTTC
>.|TRBV4-1|.|TRBJ2-7
CASSRVQGAEQYF
TGCGCCAGCAGCCGCGTACAGGGTGCCGAGCAGTACTTC
>.|TRBV27|TRBD2|TRBJ2-7
CASSYGGANEQYF
TGTGCCAGCAGTTACGGGGGGGCCAACGAGCAGTACTTC
>many|TRBV7-2|TRBD1|TRBJ1-1
CASSATGDSGTEAFF
TGTGCCAGCAGCGCCACAGGGGATTCCGGCACTGAAGCTTTCTTT
>.|TRBV7-2|.|TRBJ1-6
CARNVCLPRGPLLLPNSPLHF
TGTGCCAGGAACGTTTGTTTACCGAGGGGTCCGCTCCTTTTACCAAATTCACCCCTCCACTTT
>.|TRBV4-3|.|TRBJ2-3
CASSQYRASTDTQYF
TGCGCCAGCAGCCAGTACCGGGCTAGCACAGATACGCAGTATTTT
>.|TRBV6-4|TRBD1|TRBJ1-2
CASSEWTGDIYGYTF
TGTGCCAGCAGTGAATGGACAGGAGACATCTATGGCTACACCTTC
>many|TRBV7-6|.|TRBJ1-1
CASSQITFMNTEAFF
TGTGCCAGCAGCCAAATTACGTTCATGAACACTGAAGCTTTCTTT
>.|TRBV28|.|TRBJ1-1
CASSHTYARENLEAFF
TGTGCCAGCAGCCATACATACGCCAGGGAGAACCTTGAAGCTTTCTTT
>.|TRBV15|.|TRBJ1-1
CATSVRRDMGEAFF
TGTGCCACCAGCGTTCGTCGGGACATGGGCGAAGCTTTCTTT
>.|TRBV20-1|TRBD2|TRBJ2-5
CSARGAGLAGGRGGSEYF
TGCAGTGCTAGGGGCGCTGGACTAGCGGGGGGGCGGGGGGGCTCTGAGTACTTC
>few|TRBV12-3/TRBV12-4|.|TRBJ2-2
CASSAHTGTEGELFF
TGTGCCAGCAGTGCACACACGGGGACTGAGGGGGAGCTGTTTTTT